Listed below are T cell receptor beta chains from one sample, sequenced in a study of radiotherapy plus CTLA-4 blockade in lung cancer. Only in-frame clones appear in the TCRdb table, and some are missing; sequencing was by immunoSEQ multiplex PCR. The sample holds about 73,000 clones, roughly 91% seen once. Sequencing was performed on peripheral blood, taken from a patient treated with radiotherapy plus ipilimumab. All receptors derive from a human donor with non-small cell lung cancer that progressed on radiotherapy plus ipilimumab. CDR3s include the opening cysteine and the closing phenylalanine or tryptophan. D genes are given only for firm matches. Not all rows give a size; the values are once, few, many and, for expanded clones, a class.

V gene	J gene	clone size	D gene	CDR3 protein	CDR3 DNA
TRBV5-4	TRBJ2-4	NA	TRBD2	CASSSTSGRAFGKNIQYF	TGTGCCAGCAGCTCTACTAGCGGGAGGGCCTTTGGCAAAAACATTCAGTACTTC
TRBV27	TRBJ2-1	once	TRBD1	CASSLTGWLGISYNEQFF	TGTGCCAGCAGTCTGACAGGGTGGTTGGGGATCTCCTACAATGAGCAGTTCTTC
TRBV19	TRBJ1-5	NA	NA	CASNGPGVSSNQPQHF	TGTGCCAGTAACGGGCCAGGGGTAAGTAGCAATCAGCCCCAGCATTTT
TRBV6-4	TRBJ1-2	NA	TRBD1	CASSPTRGFGYTF	TGTGCCAGCAGCCCGACCAGGGGGTTTGGCTACACCTTC
TRBV7-3	TRBJ2-1	NA	NA	CASSSDSYNEQFF	TGTGCCAGCAGTTCCGACTCCTACAATGAGCAGTTCTTC
TRBV6-5	TRBJ2-5	NA	NA	CASTFSGSARETQYF	TGTGCCAGCACTTTTAGTGGGAGTGCACGAGAGACCCAGTACTTC
TRBV7-2	TRBJ2-1	NA	TRBD2	CASSSSGRPYNEQFF	TGTGCCAGCAGCTCCAGCGGGAGGCCTTACAATGAGCAGTTCTTC
TRBV5-4	TRBJ1-5	NA	NA	CASSLAGSNQPQHF	TGTGCCAGCAGCTTGGCAGGAAGCAATCAGCCCCAGCATTTT
TRBV19	TRBJ1-5	NA	TRBD1	CASSQTGAYQPQHF	TGTGCCAGTAGCCAAACAGGGGCCTACCAGCCCCAGCATTTT
TRBV25-1	TRBJ1-2	NA	NA	CASSGDTTYGYTF	TGTGCCAGCAGTGGGGACACCACCTATGGCTACACCTTT
TRBV2	TRBJ1-1	NA	NA	CASTMNTEAFF	TGTGCCAGCACCATGAACACTGAAGCTTTCTTT
TRBV6-1	TRBJ2-2	NA	NA	CASSETGPITGELFF	TGTGCCAGCAGTGAAACAGGGCCTATCACCGGGGAGCTGTTTTTT
TRBV9	TRBJ2-7	few	NA	CASSLGTQSSYEQYF	TGTGCCAGCAGCCTCGGGACGCAGAGCTCCTACGAGCAGTACTTC
TRBV5-1	TRBJ1-4	once	TRBD1	CASRPGQGASVAEKLFF	TGCGCCAGCAGACCGGGACAGGGGGCGTCGGTTGCCGAAAAACTGTTTTTT
TRBV4-1	TRBJ1-1	NA	NA	CASSQEGYGAMNTEAFF	TGCGCCAGCAGCCAAGAAGGGTACGGGGCGATGAACACTGAAGCTTTCTTT
TRBV2	TRBJ1-1	NA	NA	CASSEALGRGGTEAFF	TGTGCCAGCAGTGAAGCCCTTGGCAGGGGAGGGACTGAAGCTTTCTTT
TRBV6-6	TRBJ2-1	NA	NA	CASQLTSTFYNEQFF	TGTGCCTCCCAATTGACAAGCACATTCTACAATGAGCAGTTCTTC
TRBV30	TRBJ1-1	NA	NA	CAWGVRGDTEAFF	TGTGCCTGGGGGGTTCGCGGGGACACTGAAGCTTTCTTT
TRBV7-8	TRBJ2-7	NA	TRBD2	CASSSLAESSYEQYF	TGTGCCAGCAGCTCCCTAGCGGAGAGCTCCTACGAGCAGTACTTC
TRBV6-1	TRBJ2-7	NA	NA	CASSEWTSGRHYEQYF	TGTGCCAGCAGTGAATGGACCTCGGGACGACACTACGAGCAGTACTTC
TRBV7-3	TRBJ2-1	NA	TRBD2	CASSPSLAGAWNEQFF	TGTGCCAGCAGCCCGTCGCTAGCGGGAGCCTGGAATGAGCAGTTCTTC
TRBV6-5	TRBJ2-3	few	TRBD1	CASSWTGGFADTQYF	TGTGCCAGCAGCTGGACAGGGGGCTTTGCAGATACGCAGTATTTT
TRBV4-2	TRBJ1-5	NA	NA	CASSQDIGDYQPQHF	TGTGCCAGCAGCCAAGATATTGGGGACTATCAGCCCCAGCATTTT